This TCR beta chain was identified during a study of blood T cell repertoires in COVID-19. Overall study: Samples taken during acute and convalescent COVID-19 were collected in the United States, Italy and Spain. T cells, B-cell-depleted T cells, or PBMCs provided the cDNA or gDNA that served as material.

Germline CDR1 and CDR2: MDHEN and SYDVKM. This CDR3 spans 15 amino acids. The ends were cut back, 5 bases at V and 0 bases at J, with 11 bases in the middle. Enrolled during active infection, Seattle patients were then followed longitudinally. In the authors' methods: Amplification with reference gene primers provided the estimates of nucleated cell counts. Generated by immunoSEQ multiplex PCR, the TCRdb table keeps only in-frame clones and is missing some. For V, J and clone size, that table is used; D and trimming come from the DNA. The table shows about 170,000 clones, with about 88% occurring only once.

The source is a woman of 80 years or more with COVID-19, enrolled during active disease. The chain joins TRBV28 to TRBJ1-3; D is ambiguous. Input material: peripheral blood. In DNA form, the CDR3 reads TGTGCCAGCAGTCCCCCGGGGATCTCTGGAAACACCATATATTTT. Encoded protein: CASSPPGISGNTIYF. The full variable domain, with the rest looked up from reference TRBV28 and TRBJ1-3, is DVKVTQSSRYLVKRTGEKVFLECVQDMDHENMFWYRQDPGLGLRLIYFSYDVKMKEKGDIPEGYSVSREKKERFSLILESASTNQTSMYLCASSPPGISGNTIYFGEGSWLTVV.